This entry is about one T cell receptor (beta chain). Its specificity is not known. This record comes from a study of T cell responses to AZD1222 COVID-19 vaccine. For the study at large: Samples with a second dose at about 4 or about 12 weeks were pooled together. Study-wide results and limits: Only a handful of AZD1222 recipients tested seropositive at baseline.

After removal of 7 bases from V and 0 bases from J, the junction contained 5 bases not matched to a gene. The CDR3 is 14 residues long. Germline V gives CDR1 SGHNT, CDR2 YENEEA. Repertoires were generated with immunoSEQ multiplex PCR, while TCRdb's copy carries only in-frame clones and drops some. The data contain some 150,000 clones, about 87% of them seen just once; the ten biggest clones take up over 12%. The V and J genes are TRBV11-3 and TRBJ1-1; the match to TRBD1 covers 7 bases. The material was peripheral blood, obtained on day 0 of AZD1222 vaccination. This TCR came from an adult in good health. The DNA of the CDR3 is TGTGCCAGCACTCCAGGGGGGGTGAACACTGAAGCTTTCTTT. This codes for CASTPGGVNTEAFF.